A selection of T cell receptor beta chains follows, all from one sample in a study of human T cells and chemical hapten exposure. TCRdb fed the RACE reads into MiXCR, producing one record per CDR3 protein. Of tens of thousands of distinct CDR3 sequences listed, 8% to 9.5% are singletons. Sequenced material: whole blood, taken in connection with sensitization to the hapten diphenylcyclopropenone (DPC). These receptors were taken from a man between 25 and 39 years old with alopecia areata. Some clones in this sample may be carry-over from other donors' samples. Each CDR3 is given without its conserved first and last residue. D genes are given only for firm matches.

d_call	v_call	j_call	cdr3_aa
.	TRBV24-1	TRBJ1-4	ATSGGGEKLF
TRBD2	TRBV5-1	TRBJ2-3	ASSFELAGRTDTQY
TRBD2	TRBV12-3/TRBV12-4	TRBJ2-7	ASSSTSGGSYEQY
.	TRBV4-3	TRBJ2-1	ASSQEVSGHNEQF
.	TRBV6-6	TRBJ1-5	ASSYLDQPQH
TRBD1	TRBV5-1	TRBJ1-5	ASSSDRDYSNQPQH
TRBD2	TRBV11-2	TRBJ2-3	ASSFPTSGRAAGTDTQY
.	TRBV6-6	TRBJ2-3	ASSPWEPPGRVGTDTQY
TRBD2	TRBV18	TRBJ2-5	ASSPPGLAGDLARETQY
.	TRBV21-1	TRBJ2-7	ASSKWWPQRGTYEQY
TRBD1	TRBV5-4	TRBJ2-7	ASSPSGQGSYEQY
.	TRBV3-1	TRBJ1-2	ASSPQGRVFGYT
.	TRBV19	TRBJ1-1	ASSTGWDGTDTEAF
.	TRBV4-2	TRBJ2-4	ASSQEVSGSAKNIQY
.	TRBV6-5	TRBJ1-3	ASSNRDLIY
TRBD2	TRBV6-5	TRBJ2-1	ASSSAGLAVYNEQF
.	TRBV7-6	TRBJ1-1	ASSLSGTYTEAF
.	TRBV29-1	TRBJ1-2	SVGPPGTNDYGYT
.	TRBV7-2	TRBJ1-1	ASLQGMDTEAF
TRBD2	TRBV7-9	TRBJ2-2	ASNLAGTHTGELF
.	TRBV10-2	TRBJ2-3	ASSESSALMDTQY
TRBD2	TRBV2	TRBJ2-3	ASRLAGYTDTQY
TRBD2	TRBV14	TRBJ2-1	ASSGSGKSYNEQF
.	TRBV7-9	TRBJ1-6	ASSLSQGTHSPLH
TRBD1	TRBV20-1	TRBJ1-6	SASDRANNSPLH
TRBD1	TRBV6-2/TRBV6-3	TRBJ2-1	ASSYDRGRNNEQF
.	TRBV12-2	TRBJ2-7	ASRLRDRGCEQY
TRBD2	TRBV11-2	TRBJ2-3	ASSLLMTSGTDTQY
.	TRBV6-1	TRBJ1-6	ASSELKSMNSPLH
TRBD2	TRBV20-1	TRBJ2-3	SARGRERGSTDTQY
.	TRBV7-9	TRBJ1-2	ASTDTGASADYGYT
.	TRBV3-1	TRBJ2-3	ASNEGRVSGSTDTQY
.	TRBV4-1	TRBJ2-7	ASSQDGGSSGEQY
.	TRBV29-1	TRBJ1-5	SVADSNQPQH
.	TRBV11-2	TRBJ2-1	ASSLEGEQF
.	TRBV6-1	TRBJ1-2	ASSEVGGLNGYT
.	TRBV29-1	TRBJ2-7	SVQGGYEQY
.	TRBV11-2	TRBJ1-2	ASSPEINYGYT
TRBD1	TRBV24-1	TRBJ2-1	ATSSDRGRSYNEQF
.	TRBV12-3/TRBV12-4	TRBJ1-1	ASRTGYTEAF
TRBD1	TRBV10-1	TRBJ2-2	ASSGQGDTGELF
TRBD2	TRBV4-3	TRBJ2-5	ASSQVSGGRRAQY
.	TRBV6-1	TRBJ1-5	ASTPQLSNQPQH
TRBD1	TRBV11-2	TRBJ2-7	ASSASLGQGPYEQY
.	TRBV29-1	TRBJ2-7	SVEVGQPYEQY
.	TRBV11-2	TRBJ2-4	ASSPSGSPDIQY
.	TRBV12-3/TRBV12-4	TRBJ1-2	ASRTQETDGYT
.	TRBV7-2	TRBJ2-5	ASSLRRNQETQY
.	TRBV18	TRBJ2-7	ASSTPATYEQY
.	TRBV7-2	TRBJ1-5	ASSLVGYSNQPQH
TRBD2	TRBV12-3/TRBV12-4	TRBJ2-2	ASSRATSGRNTGELF
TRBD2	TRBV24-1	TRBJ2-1	ATSDLHSGSHNEQF
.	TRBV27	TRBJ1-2	ASSPGQGVLGYT
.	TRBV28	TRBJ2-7	ASAPEQY
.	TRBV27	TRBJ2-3	ASSFLTSPGSDTQY
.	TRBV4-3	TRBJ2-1	ASSQDRTAYNEQF